A single sample gave rise to the 9 T cell receptor beta chains below, sequenced in a study of siplizumab effects on memory and regulatory T cells. Sequencing was performed with immunoSEQ multiplex PCR; in TCRdb, only in-frame clones are kept and a portion is missing. Of approximately 100,000 clones in the sample, over 90% are singletons; the top ten hold about 0.62%. Sequencing was done on a sample of Tregs sorted from blood. The receptors here all came from a human donor in good health.

The V and J genes are TRBV6-5 and TRBJ2-2; D gene uncertain. Germline CDR1 is MNHEY and CDR2 is SVGAGI. This CDR3 contains 13 residues. Trimming left V 8 bases short and J 5 bases short, with 12 bases between. The CDR3 DNA reads as TGTGCCAGCGGATACGTGGGGACCGGGGAGCTGTTTTTT. It encodes CASGYVGTGELFF.

The chain's CDR3 is CASRGTERNYGYTF. DNA for the CDR3: TGTGCCAGCAGAGGGACAGAAAGGAACTATGGCTACACCTTC. The chain is built from TRBV6-1 and TRBJ1-2; 7 nucleotides agree with TRBD1. J gave up 2 bases and V 6 bases, and 6 bases lay outside the gene matches. The CDR3 totals 14 residues. The germline V gene encodes CDR1 MNHNS and CDR2 SASEGT.

The chain carries TRBV5-1 and TRBJ2-7, with D maybe TRBD2 (6 bases). With 1 base removed from V and 3 bases from J, the gap between germline ends came to 14 bases. CDR1 and CDR2 from the germline V gene are SGHRS and YFSETQ. CDR3 size: 15 residues. The CDR3 here is CASSLFSQDYYEQYF. The CDR3 region has the DNA TGCGCCAGCAGCTTGTTCTCGCAGGACTACTACGAGCAGTACTTC.

The CDR3: CASSHGTTGVSMGELFF. CDR3 DNA: TGTGCCAGCAGCCATGGGACAACAGGGGTCTCAATGGGGGAGCTGTTTTTT. This sequence joins TRBV2 and TRBJ2-2; TRBD1 matches 7 bases. This CDR3 comprises 17 residues. The junction had 18 bases not matched to a gene; V was cut back by 6 bases and J by 8 bases. Per germline, CDR1 SNHLY and CDR2 FYNNEI.

The CDR3 region has the DNA TGTGCCACCAGCAGGGAGCGGGGCACTGAAGCTTTCTTT. Translation: CATSRERGTEAFF. V and J are TRBV15 and TRBJ1-1, with D unclear. The germline V gene has CDR1 LNHNV and CDR2 YYDKDF (reference sequence). This CDR3 is 13 amino acids long. V was clipped by 3 bases and J by 4 bases, with 9 bases between them.

The V and J genes are TRBV19 and TRBJ1-5; D possibly corresponds to TRBD1 (5 bases). Trimming left V 5 bases short and J 4 bases short, with 24 bases between. Germline V gene lookup returns CDR1 LNHDA and CDR2 SQIVND (reference sequence). The CDR3 covers 18 residues. Written as DNA, the CDR3 is TGTGCCAGTAGTTCTCCCCTCCTCGGGGCCAAGACAAATCAGCCCCAGCATTTT. Protein sequence: CASSSPLLGAKTNQPQHF.

The chain is built from TRBV5-1 and TRBJ1-1; D is unresolved. V was shortened by 0 bases and J by 7 bases, with 13 bases between the two germline ends. The CDR3 is made up of 14 amino acids. Germline V gene sequence: CDR1 SGHRS, CDR2 YFSETQ. The CDR3 spells CASSLVDLGGEAFF. The CDR3 DNA reads as TGCGCCAGCAGCTTGGTGGATCTAGGCGGTGAAGCTTTCTTT.

This chain uses TRBV18 with TRBJ1-5, with TRBD1 matching 7 bases. V trimming: 3 bases; J trimming: 5 bases; junction bases outside the gene matches: 7. The CDR3 is 15 residues long. Germline V gives CDR1 KGHSH, CDR2 LQKENI. In DNA, the CDR3 is TGTGCCAGCTCACCCGCCCGGGACAGAGATCAGCCCCAGCATTTT. Amino acids: CASSPARDRDQPQHF.

The chain recombines TRBV5-1 with TRBJ2-7; the D gene could be TRBD1 or TRBD2 (5 bases each). The CDR3 has 18 residues. Trimming shortened V by 0 bases and J by 3 bases, and 22 bases separated the two germline ends. In germline, CDR1 is SGHRS, CDR2 YFSETQ. As DNA, the CDR3 is TGCGCCAGCAGCTTGGGCGTAGGGGTAAGCGGCGTTAGCTACGAGCAGTACTTC. Its translation is CASSLGVGVSGVSYEQYF.